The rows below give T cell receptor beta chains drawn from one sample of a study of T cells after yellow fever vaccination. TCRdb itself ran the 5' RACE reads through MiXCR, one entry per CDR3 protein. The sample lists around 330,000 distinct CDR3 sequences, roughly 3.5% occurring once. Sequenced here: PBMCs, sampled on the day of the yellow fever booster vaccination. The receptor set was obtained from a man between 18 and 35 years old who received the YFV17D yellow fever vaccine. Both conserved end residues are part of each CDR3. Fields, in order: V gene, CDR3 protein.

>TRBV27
CASSRGVPGIPLHF
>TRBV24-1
CATSDYKGIDGYTF
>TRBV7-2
CASSPPGKNIQYF
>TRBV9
CASSARGGTAANTGELFF
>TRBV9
CASSTTEGKQGYTF
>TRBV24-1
CATAESRTDTQYF
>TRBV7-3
CASSPGVANTEAFF
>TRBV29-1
CSVVTPSTVYTF
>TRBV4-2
CASSPGTSGGAVTGELFF
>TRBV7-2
CASSATGGSNQPQHF
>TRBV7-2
CASSRNVGNTIYF
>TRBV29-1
CSVTTGLAGGRGKDTQYF
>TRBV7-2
CASSLGLAGGREPITDTQYF
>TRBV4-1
CASSQESTSSTDTQYF
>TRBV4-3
CASSQDPGLAGPYEQYF
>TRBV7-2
CASSVSPHNTEAFF
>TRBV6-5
CASSYSLGAGETQYF
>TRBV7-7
CASSLGGLAVYNEQFF
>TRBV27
CASSPRQGAESYGYTF
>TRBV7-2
CASSLGLTSGGAGETQYF
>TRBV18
CASSPQPNQPQHF
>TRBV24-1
CAPKRSNTEAFF
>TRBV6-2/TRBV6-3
CASSYSAGGAFF
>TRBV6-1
CASSGASGTVHYGYTF
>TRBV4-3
CASSRFGTSGTTSYEQYF
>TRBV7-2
CASSLAPAKGQPQHF
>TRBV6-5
CASSTTGNIRLPLHF
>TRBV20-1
CSAMPGEEETQYF
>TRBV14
CASSQDMGETQYF
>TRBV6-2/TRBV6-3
CASSYRDSPLHF
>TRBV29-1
CSLARADTQYF
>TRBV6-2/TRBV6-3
CASSYWIDDVDEQYF
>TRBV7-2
CASSESGLAGGPYTGELFF
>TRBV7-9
CASSLGDQTGETQYF
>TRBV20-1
CSARDVNSGGTQETQYF
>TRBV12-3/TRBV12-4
CASRLRLAKSSYNEQFF
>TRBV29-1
CSVEEVPPGELFF
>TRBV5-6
CASSLRTSGTSTDTQYF
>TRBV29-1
CSVDGGFNEKLFF
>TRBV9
CASSVGLAGTLQYF
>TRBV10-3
CAISEYTTGDTEAFF
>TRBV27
CASSLGGQVGYGYTF
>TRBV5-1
CASSLDFLEQFF
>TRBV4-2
CASSQGSDKGNEKLFF
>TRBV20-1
CSAALAGAHQETQYF
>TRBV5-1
CASSTGPLQETQYF
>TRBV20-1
CSAERGQPNYGYTF
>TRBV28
CASQNDGGMETQYF
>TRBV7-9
CASSPLRLAGRGNEQFF
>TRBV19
CASSAAGYNSPLHF
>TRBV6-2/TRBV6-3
CASRTGVNQPQHF